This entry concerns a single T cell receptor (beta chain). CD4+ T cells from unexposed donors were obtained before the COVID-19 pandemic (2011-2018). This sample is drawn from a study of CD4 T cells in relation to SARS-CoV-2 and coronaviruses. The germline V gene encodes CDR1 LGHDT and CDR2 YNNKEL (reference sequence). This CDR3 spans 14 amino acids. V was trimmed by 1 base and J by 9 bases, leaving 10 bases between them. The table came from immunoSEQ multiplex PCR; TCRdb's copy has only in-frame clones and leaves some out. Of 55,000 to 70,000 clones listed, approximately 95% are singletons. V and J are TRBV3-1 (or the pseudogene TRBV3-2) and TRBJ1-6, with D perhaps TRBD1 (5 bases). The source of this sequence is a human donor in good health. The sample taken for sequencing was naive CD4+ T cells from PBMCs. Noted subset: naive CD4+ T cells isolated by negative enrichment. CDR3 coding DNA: TGTGCCAGCAGCCAAGGAAGGACACTTTCACCCCTCCACTTT. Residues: CASSQGRTLSPLHF.